This record looks at one T cell receptor beta chain sequence and its context. Its recognized antigen is unknown. Per-base quality was not reported, and no clone a single base away is much larger than it. This record belongs to a study of T cells in tuberculosis (dated by TCRdb to the late 2010s). The study in broad terms: To characterize T cells specific for the mycobacterial lipid antigen glucose monomycolate (GMM), the study used CD1B tetramers together with high-throughput TCR immunosequencing. With ten people per group, a South African clinical cohort compared IGRA-negative adolescents, IGRA-positive adolescents with latent tuberculosis, and adults with active tuberculosis. Points the paper makes about the study in general: An accuracy of under 90% (AUROC approximately 0.93) was reached by a classifier using the diverse GMM-specific repertoire, compared with about 70% accuracy when GEM motif frequencies were used. Active tuberculosis TCR-alpha repertoires showed smaller mean NN-distances to GMM-specific TCRs than IGRA-negative controls, suggesting clonal expansion of these TCRs. Clinical samples were selected based on the availability of cryopreserved specimens, with adults included as active tuberculosis cases and adolescents included as controls. The smaller NN-distances were partly driven by shorter CDR3-alpha lengths in active tuberculosis patients, and the difference for TCR-beta did not reach statistical significance.

TCR libraries were generated with the immunoSEQ multiplex PCR assay, using TCR-beta and/or TCR-alpha/delta assays for each sample. Amplified TCR libraries were sequenced on the Illumina high-throughput platform. The authors' analysis ran thus. Clustering and dimensionality reduction relied on pairwise TCRdist distances among GMM-specific receptors from T cells that were either sorted ex vivo or expanded in vitro. Each clinical repertoire was scored by mean NN-distance, the average TCRdist to the nearest 10% of tetramer-positive reference sequences. To compute GEM TCR motif frequency, the fraction of unique TCRs matching known GEM sequences by V/J usage and CDR3 length was calculated. Active tuberculosis was classified by linear discriminant analysis with leave-one-out cross-validation, implemented in scikit-learn. What TCRdb holds here is the immuneACCESS table cut down to in-frame rearrangements. Part of the clones is not present; checked against another copy, under half of the missing clones reflect an unresolved V gene, and the others are unexplained. The V and J calls and clone size come from that table; D and trimming were worked out from the DNA. The sample data list 26,000 or so clones, and about 90% of these were observed just once. The ten largest account for approximately 6.6% of the sample.

The germline V end is reduced by 5 bases and the J end by 7 bases; junction bases left unmatched: 10. The CDR3, cysteine through phenylalanine, is 14 amino acids long. The entry retains the CDR3 DNA only, 42 bases that are in frame from base 1. CDR1 and CDR2, looked up from the germline V gene (reference sequence), are LNHNV and YYDKDF. At study entry, adolescents were screened for latent tuberculosis infection by tuberculin skin test and QuantiFERON-TB GOLD In-Tube IGRA. Unsorted cryopreserved PBMC were immunosequenced, covering on average approximately 96,000 T cells per clinical donor. Eleven high schools in the Worcester region of the Western Cape, South Africa, served as enrollment sites for adolescents aged 12 to 18 years. Approximately ten M. tuberculosis-infected adolescents and roughly ten uninfected adolescents were selected, with the two groups matched for age and sex. PBMC from adolescents were isolated by density centrifugation from freshly drawn heparinized blood and were then cryopreserved.

The receptor comes from a donor aged 10 to 29 with latent tuberculosis or without tuberculosis infection. The chain is assembled from TRBV15 and TRBJ1-2, with 7 central nucleotides matching TRBD1. Sequencing input: PBMCs. The DNA reads TGTGCCACCAGCGTAAACCTACAGGGGCTTGGCTACACCTTC. Its translation reads: CATSVNLQGLGYTF.